This T cell receptor beta chain was sequenced in a study of T cells after yellow fever vaccination. Study-wide results and caveats: A weaker secondary response peaked on day 5, the primary on day 15. Only a small proportion of the clonotypes turned up in both the CD4 and the CD8 compartments, likely arising from convergent recombination.

Germline CDR1 SGHRS, CDR2 YFSETQ. The length of the CDR3 is 15 residues. V shed 4 bases, J shed 4 bases, and the junction held 9 bases outside the gene matches. This clonotype has just a few counts. The antigen remains undetermined. By 5'RACE template switching, TCR cDNA was produced, with a universal primer site and UMIs added in the process. MiXCR was run by TCRdb on the 5' RACE reads, yielding one entry per CDR3 protein. The table has 60,000 to 95,000 distinct CDR3 sequences, more than 5.5% seen once; the top ten hold roughly 30%. The chain couples TRBV5-1 to TRBJ2-5, with 8 bases fitting TRBD1. The sample here was CD8+ T cells sorted from PBMCs, taken around 10 days after the first yellow fever vaccination. This sequence originates from a man between 18 and 29 years old who received the YFV17D yellow fever vaccine. The CDR3 nucleotides are TGCGCCAGCAGCCTGACAGGGGCGCGGGGAGAGACCCAGTACTTC. It yields the protein CASSLTGARGETQYF.